Listed here are 10 T cell receptor beta chains from one sample, sequenced in a study of response to subunit inactivated influenza vaccine. Each CDR3 protein is one row after TCRdb ran MiXCR on the RT-PCR reads. In the table there are roughly 550,000 distinct CDR3 sequences, less than 25% of which are singletons. The data were also submitted as part of a second study, on T cells expressing NK-cell markers. That publication notes: For TCR beta, cDNA was produced by 5'RACE template switching with UMIs.

Sequencing was performed on CD4+ T cells sorted from PBMCs, taken about 13 days after vaccination. These receptors were taken from a man aged 50-59 years who received an inactivated influenza vaccine.

This clonotype was seen a few times. The junction departs from germline at one end; a sequencing error may be responsible. The rearrangement joins TRBV20-1 to TRBJ1-6; D not resolved. The CDR3 is 12 amino acids. CDR1 and CDR2 (germline): DFQATT, SNEGSKA (reference sequence). The CDR3 nucleotides are TGCAGTGCTCGAGACAATGATTCACCCCTCCACTTT. Translation: CSARDNDSPLHF.

The gene calls are TRBV6-6 and TRBJ2-7; D call uncertain. The germline gives CDR1 MNHNY, CDR2 SVGAGI (reference sequence). V was pared by 5 bases and J by 0 bases, with 5 bases between. The CDR3 contains 12 residues. In DNA, the CDR3 is TGTGCCAGCAGTGACACCTCCTACGAGCAGTACTTC. Translation: CASSDTSYEQYF.

This clonotype was found a few times. The chain uses TRBV5-1 and TRBJ2-1; possibly TRBD1 for D (5 bases). This CDR3 comprises 12 residues. V lost 1 base to trimming and J lost 10 bases, with 9 bases between them. From germline, CDR1 is SGHRS and CDR2 YFSETQ. CDR3 region: CASSLRGEEQFF. The CDR3 DNA reads as TGCGCCAGCAGCTTGAGGGGCGAGGAGCAGTTCTTC.

The sample holds a few counts of this clonotype. V gene TRBV12-3 or TRBV12-4 combines with J gene TRBJ2-1; no clear D gene. V was shortened by 6 bases and J by 5 bases, with 20 bases between the two germline ends. The CDR3 contains 16 residues. The CDR3 is CASSKPGPYRNNEQFF. CDR3 nucleotide sequence: TGTGCCAGCAGCAAACCGGGCCCTTATAGGAACAATGAGCAGTTCTTC.

This rearrangement joins TRBV7-6 to TRBJ2-1; D perhaps matches TRBD1 (5 bases). Germline CDR1 SGHVS, CDR2 FNYEAQ. The CDR3 is made up of 12 amino acids. Deletions cut 1 base from V and 10 bases from J, with 8 bases between. In DNA, the CDR3 is TGTGCCAGCAGCTTAGAGGGGCAGGAGCAGTTCTTC. This sequence encodes CASSLEGQEQFF.

This chain connects TRBV28 to TRBJ2-7; 7 bases map to TRBD1. The V gene's germline CDR1 is MDHEN and CDR2 SYDVKM. CDR3 size: 13 residues. J lost 6 bases, V lost 10 bases, and 12 bases had no gene match. CDR3 DNA sequence: TGTGCCACCTCCGGGACAGCTAATTCCGAGCAGTACTTC. It is translated as CATSGTANSEQYF.

The J gene is TRBJ2-2, the V gene TRBV20-1, with 10 bases that match TRBD2. Germline V lookup: CDR1 DFQATT, CDR2 SNEGSKA (reference sequence). This CDR3 region has 17 residues. Unmatched junction bases numbered 8, after V lost 0 bases and J lost 4 bases. CDR3 residues: CSARDLSSGSGTGELFF. CDR3 bases: TGCAGTGCTAGAGATCTTTCTAGCGGGAGTGGCACCGGGGAGCTGTTTTTT.

The rearrangement uses TRBV29-1 and TRBJ1-4; no clear D. Trimming shortened V by 6 bases and J by 1 base, and 9 bases separated the two germline ends. Germline CDR1 SQVTM, CDR2 ANQGSEA. This CDR3 is built from 13 residues. The CDR3 DNA reads as TGCAGCGTGTCCAGGCGAACTAATGAAAAACTGTTTTTT. Protein sequence: CSVSRRTNEKLFF. The full variable domain, with the rest looked up from reference TRBV29-1 and TRBJ1-4, is SAVISQKPSRDICQRGTSLTIQCQVDSQVTMMFWYRQQPGQSLTLIATANQGSEATYESGFVIDKFPISRPNLTFSTLTVSNMSPEDSSIYLCSVSRRTNEKLFFGSGTQLSVL.

The chain is built from TRBV20-1 and TRBJ1-6; D is uncertain. The CDR3 contains 15 residues. Germline values: CDR1 DFQATT, CDR2 SNEGSKA (reference sequence). Trimming pared 0 bases from V and 0 bases from J, leaving 6 bases between. The CDR3 here is CSARDLSSYNSPLHF. The CDR3 DNA reads TGCAGTGCTAGAGATCTGAGCTCCTATAATTCACCCCTCCACTTT.

In this sample, this clonotype turned up a few times. The genes are TRBV5-1 and TRBJ2-7, with TRBD1 identical over 8 bases. The germline V gene has CDR1 SGHRS and CDR2 YFSETQ. The CDR3 consists of 15 residues. V was pared by 2 bases and J by 5 bases, with 9 bases of the junction left unmatched. CDR3 bases: TGCGCCAGCAGCTTTATGGCAGGGACAGGACACGAGCAGTACTTC. Residues: CASSFMAGTGHEQYF. The complete variable domain, with remaining parts taken from reference TRBV5-1 and TRBJ2-7, reads KAGVTQTPRYLIKTRGQQVTLSCSPISGHRSVSWYQQTPGQGLQFLFEYFSETQRNKGNFPGRFSGRQFSNSRSEMNVSTLELGDSALYLCASSFMAGTGHEQYFGPGTRLTVT.